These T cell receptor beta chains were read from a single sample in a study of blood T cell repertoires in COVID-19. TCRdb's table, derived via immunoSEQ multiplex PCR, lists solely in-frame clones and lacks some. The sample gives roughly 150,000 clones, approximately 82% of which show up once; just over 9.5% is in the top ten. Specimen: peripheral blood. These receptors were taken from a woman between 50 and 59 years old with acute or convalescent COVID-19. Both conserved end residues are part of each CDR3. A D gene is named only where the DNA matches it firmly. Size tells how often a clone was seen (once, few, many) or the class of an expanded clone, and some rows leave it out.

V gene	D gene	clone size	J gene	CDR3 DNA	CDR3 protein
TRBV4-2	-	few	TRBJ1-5	TGTGCCAGCAGCCAACAGGGCTTTAATCAGCCCCAGCATTTT	CASSQQGFNQPQHF
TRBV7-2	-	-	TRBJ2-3	TGTGCCAGCAGCTTTTCAGCGGGACACCTGGATACGCAGTATTTT	CASSFSAGHLDTQYF
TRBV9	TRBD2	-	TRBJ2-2	TGTGCCAGCAGCTTAAGGACTAGCGGGACCGGGGAGCTGTTTTTT	CASSLRTSGTGELFF
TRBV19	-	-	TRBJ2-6	TGTGCCAGTAGTAATCAGGGTCCCGGGGCCAACGTCCTGACTTTC	CASSNQGPGANVLTF
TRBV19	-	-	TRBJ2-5	TGTGCCAGTACCTCCCGGGGAGAGACCCAGTACTTC	CASTSRGETQYF
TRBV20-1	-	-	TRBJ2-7	TGCAGTGCTAGTCCTACGTCTCGCGGCTATCCCTACGAGCAGTACTTC	CSASPTSRGYPYEQYF
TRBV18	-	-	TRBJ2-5	TGTGCCAGCTCACCAGGAGTCAGGGGGGAAGAGACCCAGTACTTC	CASSPGVRGEETQYF
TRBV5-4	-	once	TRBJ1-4	TGTGCCAGCAGCTTGGGGGACCCTGACAGGTTCGGAGAAAAACTGTTTTTT	CASSLGDPDRFGEKLFF
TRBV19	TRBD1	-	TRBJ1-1	TGTGCCAGTAGTATAGTAGGCAGGGGGCCGACCACTGAAGCTTTCTTT	CASSIVGRGPTTEAFF
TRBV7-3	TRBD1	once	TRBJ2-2	TGTGCCAGCAGTTTAGGGACAGCCCTTTTCACCGGGGAGCTGTTTTTT	CASSLGTALFTGELFF
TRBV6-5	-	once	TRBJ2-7	TGTGCCACCTATTCCGGGACACTGACCTACGAGCAGTACTTC	CATYSGTLTYEQYF
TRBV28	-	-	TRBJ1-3	TGTGCCAGCAGTTTACTCGGTCCAGGCACCTCTGGAAACACCATATATTTT	CASSLLGPGTSGNTIYF
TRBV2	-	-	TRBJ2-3	TGTGCCAGCAGTGGGGAAGGGGCAGATACGCAGTATTTT	CASSGEGADTQYF
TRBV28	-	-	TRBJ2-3	TGTGCCAGCAGCCGACCCTGGGGCGGCGGAGCAGGCACAGATACGCAGTATTTT	CASSRPWGGGAGTDTQYF
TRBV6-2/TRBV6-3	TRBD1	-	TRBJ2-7	TGTGCCAGCAGCCTGAGACAGGGGGCCTACGAGCAGTACTTC	CASSLRQGAYEQYF
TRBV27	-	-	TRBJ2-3	TGTGCCAGCACCTCCCTAGCGAGAATAAGCACAGATACGCAGTATTTT	CASTSLARISTDTQYF
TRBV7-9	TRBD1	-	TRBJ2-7	TGTGCCAGCAGCTTAGCGCCTGACAGGGCTTACGAGCAGTACTTC	CASSLAPDRAYEQYF
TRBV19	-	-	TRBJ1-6	TGTGCCAGTAGGACCAGGGGCAACAATTCACCCCTCCACTTT	CASRTRGNNSPLHF
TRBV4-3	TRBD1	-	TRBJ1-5	TGCGCCAGCAGCCAAGATCCGTGGACAGGGGGCGGCAATCAGCCCCAGCATTTT	CASSQDPWTGGGNQPQHF
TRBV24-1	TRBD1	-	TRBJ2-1	TGTGCCACCAGTACAGGGGGCGGATACAATGAGCAGTTCTTC	CATSTGGGYNEQFF
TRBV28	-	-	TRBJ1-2	TGTGCCAGCAGTTTACCACAGTCTAACTATGGCTACACCTTC	CASSLPQSNYGYTF
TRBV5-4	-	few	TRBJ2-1	TGTGCCAGCAGCTTGGCTGGAGGGACTGGAAGCTCCTACAATGAGCAGTTCTTC	CASSLAGGTGSSYNEQFF